One sample yielded the 21 T cell receptor beta chains listed below, sequenced in a study of Graves' ophthalmopathy and Graves' hyperthyroidism. The authors amplified TCR beta CDR3 regions, and they did so from RNA transcripts for repertoire sequencing. HTBI-primed RT-PCR formed the first round, and a multiplex PCR formed the second. From the multiplex PCR reads, TCRdb called clonotypes with MiXCR, one entry per CDR3 protein. Here the sample spans hundreds of thousands of distinct CDR3 sequences, 40% being singletons. The sequenced sample consisted of peripheral blood. The receptors shown here come from an adult man with Graves' ophthalmopathy.

This clonotype was recorded a few times. The chain recombines TRBV9 with TRBJ2-2; tentative D call: TRBD2 (5 bases). Germline V lookup: CDR1 SGDLS, CDR2 YYNGEE. This CDR3 comprises 16 residues. The V and J ends lost 0 bases and 4 bases respectively, with 13 bases between them. In DNA form, the CDR3 reads TGTGCCAGCAGCGTAGACGGGATTGGCCGCACCGGGGAGCTGTTTTTT. It is translated as CASSVDGIGRTGELFF. Full variable domain (outside the CDR3, taken from reference TRBV9 and TRBJ2-2): DSGVTQTPKHLITATGQRVTLRCSPRSGDLSVYWYQQSLDQGLQFLIQYYNGEERAKGNILERFSAQQFPDLHSELNLSSLELGDSALYFCASSVDGIGRTGELFFGEGSRLTVL.

The rearrangement uses TRBV7-9 and TRBJ1-2, with D hard to call. CDR3 length: 13 residues. Trimming cost V 4 bases and J 8 bases, with 14 bases left between them. CDR1 SEHNR and CDR2 FQNEAQ come from the germline V gene (reference sequence). The CDR3, as DNA: TGTGCCAGCAGCTCGCCCCATCGTAGGGGCTACACCTTC. Its translation: CASSSPHRRGYTF. Full variable domain (remainder filled in from reference TRBV7-9 and TRBJ1-2): DTGVSQNPRHKITKRGQNVTFRCDPISEHNRLYWYRQTLGQGPEFLTYFQNEAQLEKSRLLSDRFSAERPKGSFSTLEIQRTEQGDSAMYLCASSSPHRRGYTFGSGTRLTVV.

The CDR3 bases are TGCAGTACCGGGACACACCACTACGAGCAGTACTTC. This encodes CSTGTHHYEQYF. The J gene is TRBJ2-7, the V gene TRBV29-1, with a possible D match to TRBD1 (6 bases). Germline loops: CDR1 SQVTM, CDR2 ANQGSEA. CDR3 length equals 12 residues.

This clonotype was observed a few times. This sequence joins TRBV12-3 or TRBV12-4 and TRBJ1-3; 9 nucleotides line up with TRBD1. The junction had 7 bases not matched to a gene; V was cut back by 7 bases and J by 0 bases. The CDR3 is 16 residues long. Written as DNA, the CDR3 is TGTGCCAGCACCCGGGACAGGGATTACTCTGGAAACACCATATATTTT. Its translation is CASTRDRDYSGNTIYF.

In its sample, this clonotype was seen many times. The chain has TRBV25-1 and TRBJ2-7; 9 nucleotides agree with TRBD1. After removal of 4 bases from V and 5 bases from J, the junction contained 9 bases not matched to a gene. Germline CDR1 reads MGHDK; CDR2 reads SYGVNS. This CDR3 region has 15 residues. In DNA form, the CDR3 reads TGTGCCAGCAGTGCTCACGGACAGGGGTCCCACGAGCAGTACTTC. Translating gives CASSAHGQGSHEQYF.

This clonotype has more than one count but fewer than ten. The chain carries TRBV20-1 and TRBJ2-7; weak D call: TRBD1 (6 bases). Trimming removed 4 bases at V and 6 bases at J, with 10 bases between. The germline gives CDR1 DFQATT, CDR2 SNEGSKA (reference sequence). CDR3 length equals 11 residues. The CDR3: CSANYRVEQYF. For the CDR3, the DNA is TGCAGTGCTAATTACAGGGTCGAGCAGTACTTC.

This sequence joins TRBV2 and TRBJ1-2, with TRBD1 identical over 7 bases. The CDR3 contains 13 residues. V shed 9 bases and J 3 bases; nucleotides not matched to a gene: 7. The germline V gene encodes CDR1 SNHLY and CDR2 FYNNEI. This CDR3 reads CARASQGDYGYTF. The CDR3 nucleotides read TGTGCCAGAGCATCCCAGGGGGACTATGGCTACACCTTC.

Regarding this clonotype: A much bigger clone sits one base away, suggesting this may be a read error. The J gene is TRBJ2-5, the V gene TRBV6-1; unclear D gene. Between the trimmed V and J ends, which lost 0 bases and 5 bases, there was a span of 10 bases. The CDR3 is made up of 14 amino acids. From germline, CDR1 is MNHNS and CDR2 SASEGT. CDR3 nucleotide sequence: TGTGCCAGCAGTGAAGCCTGGCTGGGGGAGACCCAGTACTTC. The encoded protein is CASSEAWLGETQYF.

This clonotype has more than one count but fewer than ten. This CDR3 is CSATYIWQGQGGWQPQHF. The DNA of the CDR3 is TGCAGTGCCACGTATATATGGCAGGGACAGGGAGGCTGGCAGCCCCAGCATTTT. J is TRBJ1-5 and V is TRBV20-1, with 9 positions matching TRBD1. CDR3 length equals 18 residues. V dropped 6 bases and J dropped 7; count of bases not matched to a gene: 22. CDR1 is DFQATT and CDR2 is SNEGSKA in the germline V gene (reference sequence).

A few counts support this clonotype. The genes are TRBV9 and TRBJ2-5; D gene uncertain. CDR3 length: 13 amino acids. The V and J ends lost 1 base and 3 bases respectively, with 7 bases between them. Per the germline V gene, CDR1 is SGDLS and CDR2 is YYNGEE. The CDR3 loop is CASSVLSEETQYF. CDR3 sequence (DNA): TGTGCCAGCAGCGTATTATCGGAAGAGACCCAGTACTTC.

V is TRBV12-3 or TRBV12-4 and J is TRBJ1-2, with unresolved D. CDR3 length: 14 amino acids. V dropped 5 bases and J dropped 6 bases, with 16 bases sitting between them. The CDR3 DNA reads TGTGCCAGCAGTCCTTCCATAGACGGGCATGGCTACACCTTC. It encodes CASSPSIDGHGYTF.

This clonotype was counted only a few times. This chain connects TRBV11-2 to TRBJ2-3, with 12 bases aligning to TRBD2. The CDR3 contains 16 residues. V lost 6 bases, J lost 3 bases, and 7 bases stayed unmatched. CDR1 and CDR2 (germline): SGHAT, FQNNGV. This CDR3 reads CASSQLAGGGTDTQYF. Here the CDR3 DNA reads TGTGCCAGCAGTCAACTAGCGGGAGGTGGTACAGATACGCAGTATTTT. Full variable domain (remainder filled in from reference TRBV11-2 and TRBJ2-3): EAGVAQSPRYKIIEKRQSVAFWCNPISGHATLYWYQQILGQGPKLLIQFQNNGVVDDSQLPKDRFSAERLKGVDSTLKIQPAKLEDSAVYLCASSQLAGGGTDTQYFGPGTRLTVL.

This clonotype appeared many times. V usage is TRBV7-2 and J usage is TRBJ2-7, with a possible D match to TRBD2 (6 bases). Germline lookup yields CDR1 SGHTA and CDR2 FQGNSA. Trimming took off 8 bases at V and 4 bases at J, with 15 bases between the two ends. This CDR3 has 13 residues. For the CDR3, the DNA is TGTGCCAGCGTCAAGGGACTCTTTTACGAGCAGTACTTC. As protein: CASVKGLFYEQYF. The variable domain in full, with the rest retrieved from reference TRBV7-2 and TRBJ2-7, is GAGVSQSPSNKVTEKGKDVELRCDPISGHTALYWYRQSLGQGLEFLIYFQGNSAPDKSGLPSDRFSAERTGGSVSTLTIQRTQQEDSAVYLCASVKGLFYEQYFGPGTRLTVT.

The chain carries TRBV19 and TRBJ1-5, with D maybe TRBD1 (5 bases). In germline, CDR1 is LNHDA, CDR2 SQIVND (reference sequence). V lost 5 bases and J 1 base, leaving 18 bases between the germline ends. This CDR3 comprises 17 residues. The CDR3 loop is CASSSFPGEESNQPQHF. DNA for the CDR3: TGTGCCAGTAGTTCCTTTCCGGGGGAGGAGAGCAATCAGCCCCAGCATTTT.

This clonotype appeared a few times. The chain employs TRBV7-8 and TRBJ2-7; TRBD1 matches 7 bases. V was clipped by 5 bases and J by 2 bases; unmatched bases: 12. The CDR3 is made up of 16 amino acids. Germline CDR1 reads SGHVS; CDR2 reads FQNEAQ. The CDR3 reads CASSVDRPMVAYEQYF. In DNA form, the CDR3 reads TGTGCCAGCAGCGTGGACAGGCCGATGGTCGCCTACGAGCAGTACTTC.

To note about this clonotype: The conserved closing phenylalanine or tryptophan is absent in this CDR3, likely reflecting a read error. The chain is built from TRBV29-1 and TRBJ1-5, with 10 bases that match TRBD1. This CDR3 has 14 amino acids. Germline trimming cut 5 bases from V and 1 base from J; bases unmatched to any gene: 2. Germline lookup yields CDR1 SQVTM and CDR2 ANQGSEA. The CDR3, as DNA: TGCAGCGTTCGGACAGGGGGGAGCAATCAGCCCCAGCATGGT. This gives the protein CSVRTGGSNQPQHG.

The chain couples TRBV12-3 or TRBV12-4 to TRBJ1-1; 7 bases agree with TRBD1. Trimming removed 6 bases from V and 1 base from J; junction bases left unmatched: 5. This CDR3 is 14 amino acids long. CDR3 protein: CASRPEGANTEAFF. The CDR3 DNA reads TGTGCCAGCAGACCGGAGGGGGCGAACACTGAAGCTTTCTTT.

This chain joins TRBV24-1 and TRBJ1-1, with no clear D. V was clipped by 11 bases and J by 6 bases, with 24 bases between them. The CDR3 has 15 amino acids. The germline V gene encodes CDR1 KGHDR and CDR2 SFDVKD. The CDR3 nucleotides are TGTGCCAGCACGGCCCGGGGTATCTCCAACGCTGAAGCTTTCTTT. Its protein product is CASTARGISNAEAFF.

The chain recombines TRBV2 with TRBJ1-5; a possible D gene is TRBD1 (5 bases). The length of the CDR3 is 20 residues. V lost 3 bases and J lost 6, with 30 bases in between. Germline V lookup: CDR1 SNHLY, CDR2 FYNNEI. The CDR3, as DNA: TGTGCCAGCAGTGACACGGCCGCTAGCATTACCGTTGGGGGACGTCAGCCCCAGCATTTT. Its protein is CASSDTAASITVGGRQPQHF.

The chain uses TRBV20-1 and TRBJ1-2; the D is unclear. Germline V gives CDR1 DFQATT, CDR2 SNEGSKA (reference sequence). Trimming removed 1 base at V and 4 bases at J, with 13 bases between. This CDR3 contains 14 residues. The CDR3 DNA follows: TGCAGTGCTAGAGGTAGGATGGCGACCTATGGCTACACCTTC. It specifies CSARGRMATYGYTF.

This clonotype occurred many times. The gene calls are TRBV12-3 or TRBV12-4 and TRBJ1-2, with 7 bases fitting TRBD1. The CDR3 extends over 14 amino acids. Unmatched junction bases numbered 11, after V lost 5 bases and J lost 8 bases. CDR3 in DNA: TGTGCCAGCAGTGCCCGGACAGGAGCCCGGGGCTACACCTTC. It encodes CASSARTGARGYTF.